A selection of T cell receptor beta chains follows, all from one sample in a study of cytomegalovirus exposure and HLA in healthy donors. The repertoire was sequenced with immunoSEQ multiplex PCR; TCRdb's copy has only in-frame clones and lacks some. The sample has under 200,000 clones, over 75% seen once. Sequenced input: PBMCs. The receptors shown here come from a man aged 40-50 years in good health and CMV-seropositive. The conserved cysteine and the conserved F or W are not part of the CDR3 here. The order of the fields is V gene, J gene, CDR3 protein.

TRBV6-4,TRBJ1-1,ASSADSKGAAF
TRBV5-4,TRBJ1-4,ASSVRGVEKLF
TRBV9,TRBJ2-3,ASSLLAGSTDTQY
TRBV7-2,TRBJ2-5,ASSLGTAGGQETQY
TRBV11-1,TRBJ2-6,ASSSRGASGANVLT
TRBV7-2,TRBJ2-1,ASSLMGGPYNEQF
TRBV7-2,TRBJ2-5,ASSLARETQY
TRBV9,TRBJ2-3,ASSTRGDTQY
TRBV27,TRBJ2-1,ASSLLRSRQGTEQF
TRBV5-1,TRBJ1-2,ASSSGTGQLANYGYT
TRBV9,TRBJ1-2,ASSLEGGWGYT
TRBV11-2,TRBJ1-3,ASSLARWTSGNTIY
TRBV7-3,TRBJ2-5,ASSLRTGRGGETQY
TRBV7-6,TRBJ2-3,ASSLGGGQADTQY
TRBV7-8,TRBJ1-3,ASSLRVGQVRNGDTIY
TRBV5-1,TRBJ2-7,ASSSGLAGGSYEQY
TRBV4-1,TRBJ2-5,ASSHPYSGTSGGPLQETQY
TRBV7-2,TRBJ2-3,ASSLGQGAPDTQY
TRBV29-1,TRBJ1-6,SVLRSYNSPLH
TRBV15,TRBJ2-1,ATSRDSSNEQF
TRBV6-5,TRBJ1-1,ASSYAGGVLSTEAF
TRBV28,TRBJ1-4,ASSFRGTGGDNEKLF
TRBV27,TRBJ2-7,ASSLSRTRSHEQY
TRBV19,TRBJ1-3,ATRLMNTIY
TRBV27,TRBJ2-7,ASSLGRDRGSYEQY
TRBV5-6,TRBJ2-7,ASSLDRLAYEQY
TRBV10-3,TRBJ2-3,AITSGGTDTQY
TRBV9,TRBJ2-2,ASSPRTGMNTGELF
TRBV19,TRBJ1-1,ASSIGAGWTEAF
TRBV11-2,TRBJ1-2,ASSLRPQGADGYT
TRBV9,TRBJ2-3,ASSVGATVSDTQY